The TCR beta chain under discussion was sequenced for a study of early stage breast cancer tumors. Study information: About 80% of the 16 invasive tumors were ER+, PR+ and HER2-. The ER+/PR+/HER2- tumors included seven or eight ductal and four lobular carcinomas.

The ends were cut back, 4 bases at V and 7 bases at J, with 9 bases in the middle. The CDR3 spans 12 residues. Germline-derived CDR1 and CDR2 are SGHDT and YYEEEE. With respect to this clone: The antigen remains undetermined.

Study-level findings and limits: Commonly generated sequences made up most enriched TCRB sequences shared between patients. Tumor and normal breast were distinguished via blood comparison in most of the 16 patients.

The table came from immunoSEQ multiplex PCR; TCRdb's copy has only in-frame clones and leaves some out. In the table there are 28,000 or so clones, approximately 70% of which are singletons. V usage is TRBV5-6 and J usage is TRBJ2-1; D gene uncertain. The sample taken for sequencing was blood. This clonotype originated in a person in their 40s with breast cancer. The CDR3 loop reads CASSPFRNEQFF. The CDR3 DNA sequence: TGTGCCAGCAGCCCCTTCCGTAATGAGCAGTTCTTC.